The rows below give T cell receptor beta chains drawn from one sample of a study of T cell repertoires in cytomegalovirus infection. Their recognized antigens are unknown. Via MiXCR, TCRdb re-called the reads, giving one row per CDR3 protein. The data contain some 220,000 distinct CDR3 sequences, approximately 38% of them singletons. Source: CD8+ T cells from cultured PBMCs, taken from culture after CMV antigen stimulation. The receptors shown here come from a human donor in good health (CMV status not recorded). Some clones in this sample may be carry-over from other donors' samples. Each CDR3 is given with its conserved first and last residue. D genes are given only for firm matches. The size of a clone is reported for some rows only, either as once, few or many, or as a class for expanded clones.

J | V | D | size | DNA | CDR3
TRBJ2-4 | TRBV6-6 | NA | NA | TGTGCCAGCAGTTACTCCGAAGGGTGGAACATTCAGTACTTC | CASSYSEGWNIQYF
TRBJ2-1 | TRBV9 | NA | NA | TGTGCCAGCAGCGTAGAGGGGGGGTCGGACAGGAGATCCTACAATGAGCAGTTCTTC | CASSVEGGSDRRSYNEQFF
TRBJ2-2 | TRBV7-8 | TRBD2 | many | TGTGCCAGCAGCTTAGATTTTATCGGGACTAGCAGGGGCACCGGGGAGCTGTTTTTT | CASSLDFIGTSRGTGELFF
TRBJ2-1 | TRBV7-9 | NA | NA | TGTGCCAGCAGCCACAGACAGGCGCTCTCCTACAATGAGCAGTTCTTC | CASSHRQALSYNEQFF
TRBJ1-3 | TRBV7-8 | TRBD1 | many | TGTGCCAGCAGCTCATCGGGACAGGGGGGAAACACCATATATTTT | CASSSSGQGGNTIYF
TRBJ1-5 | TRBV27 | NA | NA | TGTGCCAGCGGGGGGCTCGGGAATCAGCCCCAGCATTTT | CASGGLGNQPQHF
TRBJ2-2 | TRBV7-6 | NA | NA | TGTGCTACGATACAAGGGGGAATTTCGAACACCGGGGAGCTGTTTTTT | CATIQGGISNTGELFF
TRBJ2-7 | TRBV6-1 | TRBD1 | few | TGTGCCAGCAGTGGACAGGGAACCGGGCGGGAGCAGTACTTC | CASSGQGTGREQYF
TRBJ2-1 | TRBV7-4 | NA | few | TGTGCCAGCAGCCTCGAGGGGTGTGAGCAGTTCTTC | CASSLEGCEQFF
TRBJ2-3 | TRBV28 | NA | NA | TGTGCCAGCAGTTTTGACGGGGAGCAGTATTTT | CASSFDGEQYF